This T cell receptor (beta chain) stems from a study of CD8+CD57+ T cells in acquired aplastic anemia. Background on the study: On average, sorted CD4+ and CD8+ cells gave 2.5 to 4 ug of DNA.

The V end was cut by 5 bases, the J end by 0 bases, with 8 bases between. Germline V gene data show CDR1 as LNHDA and CDR2 as SQIVND (reference sequence). The CDR3 contains 14 residues. CDR3 and TCR beta VDJ profiling relied on a genomic DNA template. MiXCR, applied by TCRdb to the reads, yields one record per CDR3 protein. The sample has some 130,000 distinct CDR3 sequences; around 48% are singletons. V gene TRBV19 combines with J gene TRBJ1-5; the D gene is possibly TRBD1 (5 bases). This TCR was sampled from a human donor in good health, serving as a control. Specimen: sorted CD4+, CD8+, or CD8+CD57+ T cells (not recorded which) from PBMCs. CDR3 in DNA: TGTGCCAGTAGTCCCACAGGTAGCAATCAGCCCCAGCATTTT. The encoded protein is CASSPTGSNQPQHF.